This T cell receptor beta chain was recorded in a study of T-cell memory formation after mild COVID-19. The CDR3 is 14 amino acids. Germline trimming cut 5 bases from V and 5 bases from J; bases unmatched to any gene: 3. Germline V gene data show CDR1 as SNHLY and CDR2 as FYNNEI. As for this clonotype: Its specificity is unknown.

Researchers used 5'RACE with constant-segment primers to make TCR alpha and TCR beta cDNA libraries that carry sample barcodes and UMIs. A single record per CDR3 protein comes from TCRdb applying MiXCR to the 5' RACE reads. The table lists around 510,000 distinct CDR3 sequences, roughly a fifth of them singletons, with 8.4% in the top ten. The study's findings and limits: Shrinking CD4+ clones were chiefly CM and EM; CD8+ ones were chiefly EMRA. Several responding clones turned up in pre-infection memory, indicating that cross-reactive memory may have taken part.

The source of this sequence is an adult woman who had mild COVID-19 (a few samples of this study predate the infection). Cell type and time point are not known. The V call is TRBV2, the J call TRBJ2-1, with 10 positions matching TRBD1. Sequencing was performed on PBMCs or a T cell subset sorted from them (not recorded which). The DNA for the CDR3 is TGTGCCAGCAGTCGGGACAGGGGACACAATGAGCAGTTCTTC. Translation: CASSRDRGHNEQFF.